The present entry profiles one TCR beta chain with its context. The germline gene is not matched at one end of the junction; a read error may be the cause. Profiling relied on immunoSEQ multiplex PCR, and the TCRdb table lists in-frame clones only, not all of them. The table has about 260,000 clones, 80% to 90% seen once; the top ten hold 4.2%. CDR1 is KGHSH and CDR2 is LQKENI in the germline V gene. CDR3 length: 13 amino acids. This sample was taken from a study of blood T cell repertoires in COVID-19. The TCR was taken from a man between 60 and 75 years old with acute or convalescent COVID-19. The chain couples TRBV18 to TRBJ1-1, with D maybe TRBD1 (6 bases). Sequencing was performed on peripheral blood. Here the CDR3 reads CASSPIGGGLEVF. Written as DNA, the CDR3 is TGTGCCAGCTCACCAATCGGCGGGGGCCTAGAGGTCTTT.